These 30 T cell receptor beta chains were sequenced from one sample in a study of technical replicates of blood from several donors. Profiling relied on immunoSEQ multiplex PCR, and the TCRdb table lists in-frame clones only, not all of them. The sample lists 56,000 or so clones, over 90% occurring once. Sequencing was carried out using PBMCs. The receptors were gathered from a human donor in good health. Some clones in this sample may be carry-over from other donors' samples.

The V and J genes are TRBV7-9 and TRBJ2-7, with TRBD1 as a possible D gene (5 bases). Germline V lookup: CDR1 SEHNR, CDR2 FQNEAQ (reference sequence). This CDR3 region has 13 residues. The ends were cut back, 8 bases at V and 5 bases at J, with 16 bases in the middle. In nucleotides, the CDR3 is TGTGCCAGCTCGTTGTCCCCCAGGGACGAGCAGTACTTC. Its protein is CASSLSPRDEQYF.

This rearrangement joins TRBV7-9 to TRBJ2-2; TRBD2 matches 8 bases. Looked up from germline, CDR1 is SEHNR and CDR2 is FQNEAQ (reference sequence). The V segment lost 8 bases and the J segment 0 bases; nucleotides outside the gene matches: 5. The CDR3 is made up of 15 amino acids. This CDR3 reads CASDLAGSNTGELFF. The CDR3 DNA reads as TGTGCCAGCGACCTAGCGGGCTCGAACACCGGGGAGCTGTTTTTT.

This sequence joins TRBV9 and TRBJ1-2; TRBD1 might be the D (6 bases). This CDR3 spans 11 amino acids. Germline lookup yields CDR1 SGDLS and CDR2 YYNGEE. Trimming took 8 bases from V and 5 from J, leaving 10 bases between them. CDR3 sequence: CASGGAYGYTF. CDR3 coding DNA: TGTGCCAGTGGGGGGGCGTATGGCTACACCTTC.

This rearrangement joins TRBV6-5 to TRBJ2-1, with D perhaps TRBD2 (7 bases). Deletions cut 7 bases from V and 4 bases from J, with 14 bases between. The CDR3 runs to 14 residues. Germline V CDR1 and CDR2: MNHEY, SVGAGI. The CDR3 nucleotides are TGTGCCAGCACTGGGGGGGCGGGGTACAATGAGCAGTTCTTC. It specifies CASTGGAGYNEQFF.

The rearrangement links TRBV6-5 to TRBJ1-2; D might be TRBD1 (6 bases). This CDR3 has 16 residues. Germline V gene sequence: CDR1 MNHEY, CDR2 SVGAGI. V was shortened by 2 bases and J by 7 bases, with 20 bases between the two germline ends. CDR3 sequence reads: CASSYDRMTGSFGYTF. The DNA of the CDR3 is TGTGCCAGCAGTTACGATCGAATGACAGGTAGTTTTGGCTACACCTTC.

The genes are TRBV6-4 and TRBJ2-1; TRBD2 might be the D (6 bases). Trimming left V 8 bases short and J 4 bases short, with 12 bases between. This CDR3 spans 13 amino acids. The germline V gene encodes CDR1 MRHNA and CDR2 SNTAGT. The CDR3 nucleotides are TGTGCCAGCTCTTTAGCGGCTTACAATGAGCAGTTCTTC. It translates to CASSLAAYNEQFF.

The chain couples TRBV6-4 to TRBJ2-3; D is uncertain. Germline CDR1 and CDR2: MRHNA and SNTAGT. Trimming pared 6 bases from V and 0 bases from J, leaving 10 bases between. The CDR3 loop spans 14 amino acids. CDR3 nucleotide sequence: TGTGCCAGCAGGCCCAGTCCTAGCACAGATACGCAGTATTTT. Amino acids: CASRPSPSTDTQYF.

The chain recombines TRBV27 with TRBJ2-2; no reliable D call. Per the germline V gene, CDR1 is MNHEY and CDR2 is SMNVEV (reference sequence). CDR3 length equals 13 residues. Trimming stripped 5 bases from V and 0 bases from J, with 4 bases between. DNA of the CDR3: TGTGCCAGCAGTCAGGCGAACACCGGGGAGCTGTTTTTT. Translated, it gives CASSQANTGELFF.

J is TRBJ2-2 and V is TRBV9, with 7 bases aligning to TRBD2. The V gene's germline CDR1 is SGDLS and CDR2 YYNGEE. This CDR3 has 15 residues. The junction had 4 bases not matched to a gene; V was cut back by 3 bases and J by 2 bases. DNA of the CDR3: TGTGCCAGCAGCGCAACGACTAGCAACACCGGGGAGCTGTTTTTT. Its protein is CASSATTSNTGELFF.

This clone was counted once. The rearrangement links TRBV5-1 to TRBJ2-1; D perhaps matches TRBD2 (5 bases). V shed 3 bases and J shed 6 bases, with 13 bases lying between them. Germline V CDR1 and CDR2: SGHRS, YFSETQ. The CDR3 runs 14 residues. Written as DNA, the CDR3 is TGCGCCAGCAGCTCGCGGCCTGGAGGCAATGAGCAGTTCTTC. Protein: CASSSRPGGNEQFF.

This chain joins TRBV30 and TRBJ2-1; 7 bases map to TRBD1. The V gene's germline CDR1 is GTSNPN and CDR2 SVGIG (reference sequence). J lost 8 bases, V lost 2 bases, and 6 bases had no gene match. This CDR3 contains 13 residues. CDR3 nucleotide sequence: TGTGCCTGGAGTTCGAGGGGGCAGGATGAGCAGTTCTTC. Its translation is CAWSSRGQDEQFF.

This clone appeared once. The chain recombines TRBV14 with TRBJ1-1; tentatively, D is TRBD1 (6 bases). The CDR3 consists of 16 residues. V was trimmed by 0 bases and J by 4 bases, leaving 15 bases between them. Germline V CDR1 and CDR2: SGHDN, FVKESK. The CDR3 spells CASSQEGTGSFTEAFF. The CDR3 coding sequence is TGTGCCAGCAGCCAAGAGGGTACAGGGTCGTTCACTGAAGCTTTCTTT.

The chain combines TRBV4-3 with TRBJ2-5, with D uncertain. The CDR3 sequence is 15 residues long. CDR1 is LGHNA and CDR2 is YSLEER in the germline V gene. Trimming shortened V by 0 bases and J by 2 bases, and 10 bases separated the two germline ends. The CDR3 DNA follows: TGCGCCAGCAGCCAAGATGAGAACCGGCAAGAGACCCAGTACTTC. It encodes CASSQDENRQETQYF.

V usage is TRBV5-1 and J usage is TRBJ2-1, with 9 bases aligning to TRBD2. The ends lost 3 bases at V and 3 bases at J; junction bases unmatched: 13. CDR3 size: 18 residues. CDR1 is SGHRS and CDR2 is YFSETQ in the germline V gene. The chain's CDR3 is CASSWGNNSGRFYNEQFF. As DNA, the CDR3 is TGCGCCAGCAGCTGGGGGAACAATAGCGGGAGATTCTACAATGAGCAGTTCTTC.

The chain uses TRBV7-6 and TRBJ1-2; D perhaps matches TRBD1 (6 bases). V was clipped by 5 bases and J by 4 bases, with 14 bases between them. Germline assignment: CDR1 SGHVS and CDR2 FNYEAQ. The CDR3 runs 14 residues. DNA for the CDR3: TGTGCCAGCAGCCCCGCGGGGGGGGCCTATGGCTACACCTTC. This translates into CASSPAGGAYGYTF.

This rearrangement joins TRBV2 to TRBJ1-1; the match to TRBD1 covers 10 bases. Germline assignment: CDR1 SNHLY and CDR2 FYNNEI. This CDR3 has 15 amino acids. The V gene end was trimmed by 3 bases and the J gene end by 1 base; junction bases not matched to a gene: 2. The CDR3 DNA is TGTGCCAGCAGTGATCGGACAGGGGGGAACACTGAAGCTTTCTTT. This sequence encodes CASSDRTGGNTEAFF.

The chain has TRBV4-1 and TRBJ1-2; D might be TRBD1 (5 bases). The CDR3 runs to 14 residues. Between the trimmed V and J ends, which lost 0 bases and 8 bases, there was a span of 13 bases. CDR1 and CDR2 from the germline V gene are MGHRA and YSYEKL. The CDR3 DNA follows: TGCGCCAGCAGCCAAGATTTGGACATCTGGGGCTACACCTTC. Its protein is CASSQDLDIWGYTF.

The CDR3 here is CASSWGGSGELFF. In DNA form, the CDR3 reads TGTGCCAGCAGCTGGGGGGGATCCGGGGAGCTGTTTTTT. This chain links TRBV7-9 with TRBJ2-2; 7 nucleotides line up with TRBD2. Trimming cost V 4 bases and J 6 bases; bases outside gene matches: 2. Germline V gene lookup returns CDR1 SEHNR and CDR2 FQNEAQ (reference sequence). There are 13 residues in the CDR3.

J is TRBJ2-1 and V is TRBV7-3; 11 bases align to TRBD2. Germline CDR1 reads SGHTA; CDR2 reads FQGTGA. The CDR3 runs to 16 residues. Trimming cost V 5 bases and J 7 bases; bases outside gene matches: 10. CDR3 sequence (DNA): TGTGCCAGCAGCCTGATAGCGGGAGGGCCAAGGAATGAGCAGTTCTTC. Encoded protein: CASSLIAGGPRNEQFF.

CDR3 loop: CASSQLAGNEQFF. CDR3 sequence (DNA): TGCGCCAGCAGCCAATTAGCCGGGAATGAGCAGTTCTTC. V gene TRBV4-3 combines with J gene TRBJ2-1; no firm D call. From germline, CDR1 is LGHNA and CDR2 YSLEER. The V end lost 2 bases, the J end lost 7 bases, and 9 bases lay between the germline ends. CDR3 length: 13 residues.

The V call is TRBV19, the J call TRBJ2-5; possibly TRBD1 for D (6 bases). The CDR3 loop spans 13 amino acids. Trimming cost V 5 bases and J 1 base, with 8 bases left between them. Germline V gives CDR1 LNHDA, CDR2 SQIVND (reference sequence). CDR3 in amino acids: CASSLGAQETQYF. In nucleotides, the CDR3 is TGTGCCAGTAGTTTGGGGGCCCAAGAGACCCAGTACTTC.

This clone was recorded only once. The chain recombines TRBV28 with TRBJ1-2; D is unresolved. CDR3 size: 14 residues. Germline assignment: CDR1 MDHEN and CDR2 SYDVKM. Trimming cost V 5 bases and J 8 bases, with 18 bases left between them. The CDR3 sequence is CASSPGNSRYGYTF. The CDR3 DNA sequence: TGTGCCAGCAGTCCCGGAAACAGTCGGTACGGCTACACCTTC.

V is TRBV11-2 and J is TRBJ2-4, with TRBD1 matching 9 bases. With 5 bases clipped from V and 14 bases from J, the junction kept 7 bases outside the gene matches. The CDR3 loop spans 12 amino acids. Germline loops: CDR1 SGHAT, CDR2 FQNNGV. The CDR3 DNA follows: TGTGCCAGCAGCCGGGACAGGGTGTTTGAGTACTTC. Translating gives CASSRDRVFEYF.

This chain connects TRBV7-9 to TRBJ2-7; 12 positions match TRBD1. V lost 6 bases, J lost 0 bases, and 3 bases stayed unmatched. CDR3 length: 15 residues. Germline CDR1 is SEHNR and CDR2 is FQNEAQ (reference sequence). In DNA, the CDR3 is TGTGCCAGCAGGGGGGGACAGGGGGCCTCCTACGAGCAGTACTTC. This codes for CASRGGQGASYEQYF.

The chain is built from TRBV27 and TRBJ1-5, with 10 bases matching TRBD1. Trimming cost V 3 bases and J 4 bases; bases outside gene matches: 9. There are 17 residues in the CDR3. Germline CDR1 MNHEY, CDR2 SMNVEV (reference sequence). The CDR3 spells CASSFYSGTGVNQPQHF. CDR3 coding DNA: TGTGCCAGCAGTTTTTATTCCGGGACAGGGGTGAATCAGCCCCAGCATTTT.

J is TRBJ2-6 and V is TRBV23-1; the D is unclear. TRBV23-1 qualifies as an ORF whose function is uncertain. This CDR3 has 16 amino acids. Trimming took off 4 bases at V and 1 base at J, with 11 bases between the two ends. For the CDR3, the DNA is TGCGCCAGCAGTCTTAGTAGCTGGTCTGGGGCCAACGTCCTGACTTTC. Amino acids: CASSLSSWSGANVLTF.

V usage is TRBV2 and J usage is TRBJ1-5, with unresolved D. The CDR3 totals 14 residues. The V and J ends lost 3 bases and 3 bases respectively, with 9 bases between them. The germline CDR1 and CDR2 sequences are SNHLY and FYNNEI. CDR3 nucleotide sequence: TGTGCCAGCAGTGATCGACTGATCAATCAGCCCCAGCATTTT. Translated: CASSDRLINQPQHF.

The chain couples TRBV25-1 to TRBJ2-5, with 11 bases that match TRBD2. Germline CDR1 reads MGHDK; CDR2 reads SYGVNS. With V trimmed by 3 bases and J by 1 base, 7 bases remained unmatched. CDR3 length equals 17 residues. The CDR3 here is CASSDSTSGSTQETQYF. As DNA, the CDR3 is TGTGCCAGCAGTGACTCAACTAGCGGGAGTACCCAAGAGACCCAGTACTTC.

This chain joins TRBV9 and TRBJ1-5, with TRBD1 as a possible D gene (5 bases). Germline-derived CDR1 and CDR2 are SGDLS and YYNGEE. This CDR3 region has 12 residues. Trimming removed 7 bases at V and 10 bases at J, with 15 bases between. CDR3 residues: CASGPAGGPQHF. The CDR3 region has the DNA TGTGCCAGCGGGCCGGCGGGGGGTCCCCAGCATTTT.

This chain links TRBV5-5 with TRBJ1-4; D possibly corresponds to TRBD1 (5 bases). The V gene lost 2 bases and the J gene lost 6 bases, with 17 bases spanning the gap. CDR3 size: 16 residues. The germline gives CDR1 SGHKS, CDR2 YYEKEE (reference sequence). The CDR3 DNA sequence: TGTGCCAGCAGCTTAAACCCTTTTGGGGGGGATGAAAAACTGTTTTTT. Translating it yields CASSLNPFGGDEKLFF.